A selection of T cell receptor beta chains follows, all from one sample in a study of T-cell memory formation after mild COVID-19. MiXCR was run by TCRdb on the 5' RACE reads, yielding one entry per CDR3 protein. This sample has roughly 150,000 distinct CDR3 sequences, with roughly a quarter found just once. Material: PBMCs or a T cell subset sorted from them (not recorded which). All receptors come from an adult woman who had mild COVID-19 (a few samples of this study predate the infection). Cell type and time point are not known. The CDR3 runs from the conserved cysteine through the conserved F or W. Fields, in order: J gene, CDR3 length, clone size, D gene, V gene, CDR3 protein, CDR3 DNA. A D gene is named only where the DNA matches it firmly. Clone size, where shown, is once, few, many, or a class for clones that have expanded.

J: TRBJ2-1; length: 16; size: few; D: TRBD2; V: TRBV6-5; CDR3: CASRSGTGGSYNEQFF; DNA: TGTGCCAGCAGATCCGGGACGGGGGGCTCCTACAATGAGCAGTTCTTC
J: TRBJ1-1; length: 12; size: -; D: -; V: TRBV19; CDR3: CASSVLNTEAFF; DNA: TGTGCCAGTAGTGTATTGAACACTGAAGCTTTCTTT
J: TRBJ2-1; length: 16; size: once; D: TRBD1; V: TRBV9; CDR3: CASSPPGQGAGNEQFF; DNA: TGTGCCAGCAGCCCCCCGGGACAGGGGGCGGGGAATGAGCAGTTCTTC
J: TRBJ1-1; length: 14; size: -; D: TRBD1; V: TRBV19; CDR3: CASSMGTGSTEAFF; DNA: TGTGCCAGTAGTATGGGGACAGGGAGCACTGAAGCTTTCTTT
J: TRBJ2-7; length: 15; size: few; D: TRBD2; V: TRBV7-9; CDR3: CASSLVSGRAHEQYF; DNA: TGTGCCAGCAGCTTAGTTAGCGGGAGGGCCCACGAGCAGTACTTC
J: TRBJ2-3; length: 18; size: few; D: -; V: TRBV6-5; CDR3: CASSYSPPPGPSTDTQYF; DNA: TGTGCCAGCAGTTACTCACCCCCCCCGGGGCCTAGCACAGATACGCAGTATTTT
J: TRBJ2-5; length: 15; size: -; D: TRBD1; V: TRBV6-5; CDR3: CASSYQGQKRETQYF; DNA: TGTGCCAGCAGTTACCAGGGACAGAAAAGGGAGACCCAGTACTTC
J: TRBJ2-3; length: 11; size: -; D: TRBD2; V: TRBV12-3/TRBV12-4; CDR3: CASSFGTSVYF; DNA: TGTGCCAGCAGTTTCGGGACTAGCGTGTATTTT
J: TRBJ2-7; length: 15; size: -; D: -; V: TRBV7-6; CDR3: CASSPGETSSYEQYF; DNA: TGTGCCAGCAGCCCCGGAGAGACCAGCTCCTACGAGCAGTACTTC
J: TRBJ1-2; length: 15; size: -; D: TRBD1; V: TRBV20-1; CDR3: CSARSLDRGRIGYTF; DNA: TGCAGTGCTAGGTCCCTGGACAGGGGGCGCATAGGCTACACCTTC
J: TRBJ2-7; length: 15; size: -; D: -; V: TRBV7-2; CDR3: CASSQIPGQAYEQYF; DNA: TGTGCCAGCAGCCAAATACCGGGACAAGCCTACGAGCAGTACTTC
J: TRBJ2-1; length: 13; size: few; D: -; V: TRBV3-1; CDR3: CASSQTGYNEQFF; DNA: TGTGCCAGCAGCCAAACAGGGTACAATGAGCAGTTCTTC
J: TRBJ2-7; length: 13; size: -; D: -; V: TRBV27; CDR3: CASSYALGHEQYF; DNA: TGTGCCAGCAGTTACGCCCTAGGCCACGAGCAGTACTTC
J: TRBJ2-5; length: 15; size: -; D: TRBD1; V: TRBV6-5; CDR3: CASSYWDRGSETQYF; DNA: TGTGCCAGCAGTTACTGGGACAGGGGTAGTGAGACCCAGTACTTC
J: TRBJ1-4; length: 16; size: few; D: TRBD1; V: TRBV7-2; CDR3: CASRSIGQGPNEKLFF; DNA: TGTGCCAGCAGGTCGATTGGACAGGGGCCCAATGAAAAACTGTTTTTT
J: TRBJ1-4; length: 13; size: -; D: -; V: TRBV27; CDR3: CASSLSGAEKLFF; DNA: TGTGCCAGCAGTTTATCAGGTGCTGAAAAACTGTTTTTT
J: TRBJ1-2; length: 15; size: few; D: -; V: TRBV4-2; CDR3: CASSQDRPAGDGYTF; DNA: TGTGCCAGCAGCCAAGATCGTCCGGCAGGGGATGGCTACACCTTC
J: TRBJ1-1; length: 14; size: -; D: TRBD1; V: TRBV20-1; CDR3: CSARGTGWNTEAFF; DNA: TGCAGTGCTAGGGGGACAGGATGGAACACTGAAGCTTTCTTT
J: TRBJ2-3; length: 13; size: few; D: -; V: TRBV5-1; CDR3: CASKVLITDTQYF; DNA: TGCGCCAGCAAGGTCCTGATCACAGATACGCAGTATTTT
J: TRBJ2-7; length: 11; size: -; D: -; V: TRBV5-5; CDR3: CASSLATEQYF; DNA: TGTGCCAGCAGCTTGGCGACCGAGCAGTACTTC
J: TRBJ2-1; length: 12; size: -; D: -; V: TRBV2; CDR3: CASRDSYNEQFF; DNA: TGTGCCAGCAGGGACAGCTACAATGAGCAGTTCTTC
J: TRBJ2-7; length: 15; size: few; D: -; V: TRBV6-2/TRBV6-3; CDR3: CASSYSMDSSYEQYF; DNA: TGTGCCAGCAGTTACTCAATGGACAGCTCCTACGAGCAGTACTTC
J: TRBJ2-1; length: 13; size: -; D: -; V: TRBV7-9; CDR3: CASSFPGGLIQFF; DNA: TGTGCCAGCAGCTTTCCTGGGGGGCTTATTCAGTTCTTC
J: TRBJ2-2; length: 15; size: -; D: -; V: TRBV7-9; CDR3: CASSFGGVTTGELFF; DNA: TGTGCCAGCAGCTTTGGGGGAGTGACCACCGGGGAGCTGTTTTTT
J: TRBJ1-5; length: 13; size: -; D: TRBD1; V: TRBV28; CDR3: CAMQQGVGQPQHF; DNA: TGTGCCATGCAACAGGGGGTAGGGCAGCCCCAGCATTTT
J: TRBJ1-1; length: 11; size: -; D: -; V: TRBV27; CDR3: CASSGNTEAFF; DNA: TGTGCCAGCAGTGGGAACACTGAAGCTTTCTTT
J: TRBJ2-7; length: 13; size: -; D: -; V: TRBV5-5; CDR3: CASSSSGAYEQYF; DNA: TGTGCCAGCAGCTCCTCAGGGGCGTACGAGCAGTACTTC
J: TRBJ2-7; length: 13; size: few; D: -; V: TRBV6-4; CDR3: CASSDSTGTEQYF; DNA: TGTGCCAGCAGTGACTCTACAGGGACCGAGCAGTACTTC
J: TRBJ1-2; length: 15; size: -; D: -; V: TRBV6-2/TRBV6-3; CDR3: CASSSGPPEFYGYTF; DNA: TGTGCCAGCAGCAGCGGCCCTCCGGAGTTCTATGGCTACACCTTC
J: TRBJ2-4; length: 14; size: few; D: TRBD1; V: TRBV4-2; CDR3: CASSQVDRENIQYF; DNA: TGTGCCAGCAGCCAAGTTGACAGGGAAAACATTCAGTACTTC
J: TRBJ2-2; length: 16; size: -; D: -; V: TRBV7-2; CDR3: CASSDPGRVNTGELFF; DNA: TGTGCCAGCAGCGACCCAGGCAGGGTGAACACCGGGGAGCTGTTTTTT
J: TRBJ2-2; length: 14; size: -; D: -; V: TRBV7-8; CDR3: CASSLVGESGELFF; DNA: TGTGCCAGCAGCTTAGTTGGGGAATCCGGGGAGCTGTTTTTT
J: TRBJ2-7; length: 14; size: few; D: -; V: TRBV7-9; CDR3: CASSLSTTFYEQYF; DNA: TGTGCCAGCAGCTTATCGACCACCTTCTACGAGCAGTACTTC
J: TRBJ2-7; length: 14; size: -; D: TRBD1; V: TRBV4-2; CDR3: CASSPSGTGGEQYF; DNA: TGTGCCAGCAGCCCCAGCGGGACAGGGGGCGAGCAGTACTTC
J: TRBJ1-2; length: 9; size: -; D: -; V: TRBV2; CDR3: CASNAGYTF; DNA: TGTGCCAGCAATGCAGGCTACACCTTC
J: TRBJ2-1; length: 18; size: few; D: TRBD2; V: TRBV7-8; CDR3: CASSLLSGGPTGNNEQFF; DNA: TGTGCCAGCAGCTTACTTAGCGGGGGCCCCACGGGAAACAATGAGCAGTTCTTC
J: TRBJ2-1; length: 15; size: -; D: TRBD2; V: TRBV15; CDR3: CATSRDTSGSNEQFF; DNA: TGTGCCACCAGCAGAGATACTAGCGGGAGCAATGAGCAGTTCTTC
J: TRBJ2-5; length: 15; size: -; D: TRBD2; V: TRBV24-1; CDR3: CATSDRGLVGETQYF; DNA: TGTGCCACCAGTGACCGAGGACTAGTCGGGGAGACCCAGTACTTC
J: TRBJ2-1; length: 16; size: few; D: TRBD2; V: TRBV12-3/TRBV12-4; CDR3: CASRTSGLHSYNEQFF; DNA: TGTGCCAGCAGGACCTCGGGACTACACTCCTACAATGAGCAGTTCTTC
J: TRBJ2-6; length: 16; size: -; D: -; V: TRBV7-3; CDR3: CASSLIGASGANVLTF; DNA: TGTGCCAGCAGCTTGATCGGGGCCTCTGGGGCCAACGTCCTGACTTTC
J: TRBJ2-2; length: 17; size: medium-sized; D: -; V: TRBV3-1; CDR3: CASSHGLGQLDTGELFF; DNA: TGTGCCAGCAGCCACGGTTTGGGTCAGCTTGACACCGGGGAGCTGTTTTTT
J: TRBJ1-2; length: 16; size: few; D: -; V: TRBV4-3; CDR3: CASSQDSPARNYGYTF; DNA: TGCGCCAGCAGCCAAGACTCGCCGGCCCGGAACTATGGCTACACCTTC
J: TRBJ2-1; length: 20; size: -; D: TRBD2; V: TRBV24-1; CDR3: CAPRPPASGSPKCSYNEQFF; DNA: TGTGCCCCGAGGCCGCCGGCTAGCGGGAGCCCCAAGTGCTCCTACAATGAGCAGTTCTTC
J: TRBJ2-5; length: 10; size: few; D: -; V: TRBV11-1; CDR3: CASSRETQYF; DNA: TGTGCCAGCAGCCGTGAGACCCAGTACTTC
J: TRBJ2-7; length: 16; size: -; D: -; V: TRBV6-1; CDR3: CASSEYVGPASYEQYF; DNA: TGTGCCAGCAGTGAATATGTAGGCCCGGCATCCTACGAGCAGTACTTC
J: TRBJ1-6; length: 16; size: many; D: -; V: TRBV7-2; CDR3: CASSLGTGWGNSPLHF; DNA: TGTGCCAGCAGCTTAGGTACAGGGTGGGGCAATTCACCCCTCCACTTT
J: TRBJ2-7; length: 15; size: -; D: TRBD1; V: TRBV11-1; CDR3: CASSQGGTGYYEQYF; DNA: TGTGCCAGCAGCCAGGGCGGGACAGGTTACTACGAGCAGTACTTC
J: TRBJ2-7; length: 16; size: few; D: TRBD1; V: TRBV11-2; CDR3: CASSIGTGLLGVGQYF; DNA: TGTGCCAGCAGCATTGGGACAGGATTATTAGGAGTGGGGCAGTACTTC
J: TRBJ2-7; length: 14; size: -; D: -; V: TRBV20-1; CDR3: CSARPYGESYEQYF; DNA: TGCAGTGCTAGACCTTACGGGGAGAGCTACGAGCAGTACTTC
J: TRBJ1-1; length: 13; size: few; D: TRBD1; V: TRBV20-1; CDR3: CSARTGSGTEAFF; DNA: TGCAGTGCAAGGACAGGGAGCGGCACTGAAGCTTTCTTT
J: TRBJ2-7; length: 14; size: few; D: -; V: TRBV7-6; CDR3: CASSRPDRSYEQYF; DNA: TGTGCCAGCAGCCGCCCCGACAGGAGCTACGAGCAGTACTTC
J: TRBJ2-1; length: 17; size: -; D: -; V: TRBV4-2; CDR3: CASSQEAGTNPMYEQFF; DNA: TGTGCCAGCAGCCAAGAGGCCGGAACCAATCCGATGTATGAGCAGTTCTTC